These 10 T cell receptor beta chains were sequenced from one sample in a study of molecular identifiers for immune sequencing clone quantification. TCRdb analysed the PCR reads with MiXCR anew, one entry per CDR3 protein. This sample yields about 23,000 distinct CDR3 sequences, of which 15% to 20% are seen a single time; 0.95% to 1% belongs to the top ten. Sequenced sample: naive CD8+ T cells from blood, with Jurkat cell RNA spiked in. Indicated subset: FACS-sorted CD8+CD4-CCR7+CD45RA+ naive T cells. These receptors were collected from a human donor in good health. Some libraries in this study had Jurkat cell RNA spiked in.

As for this clonotype: The junction does not match germline at one end; this may be a read error. V usage is TRBV12-3 or TRBV12-4 and J usage is TRBJ2-3; 7 bases are a match to TRBD1. This CDR3 has 13 amino acids. The CDR3 is CASSLVRTGTQCF. CDR3 in DNA: TGTGCCAGCAGTTTGGTCAGGACAGGTACGCAGTGTTTT.

This clonotype was seen repeatedly, ten times or more. This chain connects TRBV4-2 to TRBJ1-2; 7 bases are shared with TRBD1. The junction had 6 bases not matched to a gene; V was cut back by 0 bases and J by 8 bases. The germline V gene has CDR1 LGHNA and CDR2 YNFKEQ. The CDR3 consists of 14 residues. CDR3 nucleotide sequence: TGTGCCAGCAGCCAAGATGTAGGGGGCCGAGGCTACACCTTC. It is translated as CASSQDVGGRGYTF.

In this sample, this clonotype turned up many times. The chain uses TRBV7-9 and TRBJ2-1, with D maybe TRBD2 (6 bases). V shed 6 bases and J shed 5 bases, with 23 bases lying between them. Germline CDR1 SEHNR, CDR2 FQNEAQ (reference sequence). The CDR3 loop spans 17 amino acids. The CDR3 reads CASRQSEGGPLDNEQFF. In DNA, the CDR3 is TGTGCCAGCAGACAGTCGGAAGGAGGGCCCCTAGACAATGAGCAGTTCTTC.

This clonotype was detected ten times or more. The chain combines TRBV11-2 with TRBJ2-2, with D possibly matching TRBD1 (6 bases). Per germline, CDR1 SGHAT and CDR2 FQNNGV. This CDR3 spans 16 amino acids. V was shortened by 1 base and J by 4 bases, with 13 bases between the two germline ends. In nucleotides, the CDR3 is TGTGCCAGCAGCTTAGGGGAAAACAGGGCCACCGGGGAGCTGTTTTTT. Its translation is CASSLGENRATGELFF.

This clonotype was counted ten times or more. The CDR3: CASSLSGTGELFF. The CDR3 DNA is TGTGCCAGCAGCTTAAGCGGAACCGGGGAGCTGTTTTTT. The V and J genes are TRBV7-3 and TRBJ2-2; D remains unclear. The V end was cut by 1 base, the J end by 5 bases, with 5 bases between. Per the germline V gene, CDR1 is SGHTA and CDR2 is FQGTGA. The CDR3 covers 13 residues.

This clonotype was detected many times. The V call is TRBV29-1, the J call TRBJ2-3; D possibly matches TRBD1 or TRBD2 (6 bases each). Germline V CDR1 and CDR2: SQVTM, ANQGSEA. The CDR3 extends over 14 amino acids. The V gene lost 4 bases and the J gene lost 4 bases, with 15 bases spanning the gap. CDR3 loop: CSVVLGGLADTQYF. The CDR3 coding sequence is TGCAGCGTTGTCCTGGGGGGCCTTGCAGATACGCAGTATTTT.

This clonotype occurred many times. The rearrangement uses TRBV7-3 and TRBJ2-1; weak D call: TRBD1 (6 bases). Germline V gene sequence: CDR1 SGHTA, CDR2 FQGTGA. V dropped 2 bases and J dropped 4 bases, with 21 bases sitting between them. There are 18 residues in the CDR3. This CDR3 reads CASSLGGHRGLTYNEQFF. The CDR3 coding sequence is TGTGCCAGCAGCTTAGGGGGACATAGGGGCTTGACTTACAATGAGCAGTTCTTC. The full variable domain, in which reference TRBV7-3 and TRBJ2-1 provide the parts outside the CDR3, is GAGVSQTPSNKVTEKGKYVELRCDPISGHTALYWYRQSLGQGPEFLIYFQGTGAADDSGLPNDRFFAVRPEGSVSTLKIQRTERGDSAVYLCASSLGGHRGLTYNEQFFGPGTRLTVL.

This clonotype was found many times. This sequence joins TRBV12-5 and TRBJ2-7; D remains unclear. The germline V and J ends were trimmed by 1 base and 3 bases, with 4 bases remaining between them. Germline V CDR1 and CDR2: LGHNT, FRNRAP. The CDR3 has 12 residues. CDR3 bases: TGTGCTAGTGGTTTGGGGTTCTACGAGCAGTACTTC. This gives the protein CASGLGFYEQYF.

This clonotype was seen many times. The chain employs TRBV5-6 and TRBJ2-6, with D perhaps given as TRBD1 or TRBD2 (5 bases each). The length of the CDR3 is 16 residues. The germline V and J ends were trimmed by 2 bases and 1 base, with 10 bases remaining between them. Germline CDR1 SGHDT, CDR2 YYEEEE. The CDR3 DNA follows: TGTGCCAGCAGCTTCTGGGGGTGGTCTGGGGCCAACGTCCTGACTTTC. Its protein product is CASSFWGWSGANVLTF.

This clonotype was counted at least ten times. The chain couples TRBV11-2 to TRBJ2-1; no clear D gene. This CDR3 has 14 amino acids. From germline, CDR1 is SGHAT and CDR2 FQNNGV. V was pared by 7 bases and J by 8 bases, with 18 bases between. The CDR3 region has the DNA TGTGCCAGCATCAACCTCCTTGGGTTCGATGAGCAGTTCTTC. Translated, it gives CASINLLGFDEQFF.